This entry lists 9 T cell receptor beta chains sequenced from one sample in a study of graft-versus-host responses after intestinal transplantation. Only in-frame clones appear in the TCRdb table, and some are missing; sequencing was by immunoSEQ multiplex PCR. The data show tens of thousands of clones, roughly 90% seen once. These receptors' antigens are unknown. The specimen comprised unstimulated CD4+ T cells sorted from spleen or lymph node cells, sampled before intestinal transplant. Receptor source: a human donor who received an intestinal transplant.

In nucleotides, the CDR3 is TGCGCCAGCAGCAAGGACAGCTACAATGAGCAGTTCTTC. It specifies CASSKDSYNEQFF. The chain links TRBV10-1 to TRBJ2-1; a weak D match, TRBD1 (6 bases). Germline V gives CDR1 WNHNN, CDR2 SYGVQD (reference sequence). Trimming cost V 6 bases and J 3 bases, with 9 bases left between them. The CDR3 sequence is 13 residues long.

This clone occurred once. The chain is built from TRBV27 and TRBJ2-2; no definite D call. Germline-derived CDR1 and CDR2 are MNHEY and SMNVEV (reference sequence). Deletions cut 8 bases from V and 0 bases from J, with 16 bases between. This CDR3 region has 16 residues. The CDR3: CASFRRLTPNTGELFF. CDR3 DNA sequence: TGTGCCAGCTTTAGGCGGTTAACCCCGAACACCGGGGAGCTGTTTTTT.

The CDR3 region is CASSLVGGRRLYEQYF. The CDR3 bases are TGTGCCAGCAGCTTAGTTGGGGGAAGAAGACTCTACGAGCAGTACTTC. V gene TRBV7-2 combines with J gene TRBJ2-7, with D tentatively TRBD1 or TRBD2 (5 bases each). Trimming took off 1 base at V and 3 bases at J, with 16 bases between the two ends. Per germline, CDR1 SGHTA and CDR2 FQGNSA. The CDR3 has 16 residues.

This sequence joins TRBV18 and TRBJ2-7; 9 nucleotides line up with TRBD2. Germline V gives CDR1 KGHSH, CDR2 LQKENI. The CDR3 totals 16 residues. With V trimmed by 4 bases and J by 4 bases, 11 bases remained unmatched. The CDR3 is CASSLWREGTQYEQYF. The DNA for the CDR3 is TGTGCCAGCTCACTTTGGCGGGAGGGGACCCAGTACGAGCAGTACTTC.

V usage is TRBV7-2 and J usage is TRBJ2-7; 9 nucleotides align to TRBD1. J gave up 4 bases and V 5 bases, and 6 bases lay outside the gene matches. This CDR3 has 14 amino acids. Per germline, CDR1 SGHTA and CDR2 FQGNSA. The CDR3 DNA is TGTGCCAGCAGCCCAACAGGGGGCCCATACGAGCAGTACTTC. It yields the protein CASSPTGGPYEQYF.

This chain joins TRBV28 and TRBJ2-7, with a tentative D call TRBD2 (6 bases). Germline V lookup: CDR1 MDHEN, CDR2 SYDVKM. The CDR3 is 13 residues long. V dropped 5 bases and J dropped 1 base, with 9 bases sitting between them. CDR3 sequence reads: CASSRRVSYEQYF. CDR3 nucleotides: TGTGCCAGCAGTCGGAGGGTTTCCTACGAGCAGTACTTC.

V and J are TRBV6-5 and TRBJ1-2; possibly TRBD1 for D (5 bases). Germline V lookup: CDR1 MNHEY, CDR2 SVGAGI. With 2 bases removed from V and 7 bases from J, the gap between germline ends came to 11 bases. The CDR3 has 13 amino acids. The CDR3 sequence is CASSYGRGRGYTF. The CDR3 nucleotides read TGTGCCAGCAGTTACGGTAGGGGCCGTGGCTACACCTTC.

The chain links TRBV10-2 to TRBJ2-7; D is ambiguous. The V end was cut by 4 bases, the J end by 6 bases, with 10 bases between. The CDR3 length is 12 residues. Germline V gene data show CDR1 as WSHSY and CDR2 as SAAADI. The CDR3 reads CASSVALGEQYF. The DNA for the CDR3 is TGCGCCAGCAGTGTTGCGCTAGGCGAGCAGTACTTC.

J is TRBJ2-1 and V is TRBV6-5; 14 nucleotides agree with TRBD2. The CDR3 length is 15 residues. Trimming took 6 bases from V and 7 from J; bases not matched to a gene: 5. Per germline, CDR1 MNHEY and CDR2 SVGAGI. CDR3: CASSRRTSGRNEQFF. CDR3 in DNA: TGTGCCAGCAGCCGCCGGACTAGCGGGAGGAATGAGCAGTTCTTC.